This T cell receptor beta chain was sequenced in a study of shared clonotypes between healthy human individuals (dated by TCRdb to about 2020). A note on the overall study: A couple of women and a few men aged 18 to 49 years were included in the cohort. Each donor's leukapheresis produced roughly between about 0.85 and 10 billion PBMCs. To increase sequencing depth and limit assay-specific biases, different laboratories used diverse techniques to prepare libraries and sequence TCR repertoires. Blood TCR repertoires of roughly five healthy adults were deeply sequenced to estimate repertoire size and the extent of clonotype sharing between individuals.

To note about this clone: Its cognate antigen has yet to be identified. Base qualities were left out, and no much larger clone turns up one base away.

TCR CDR3 regions were amplified from genomic DNA by multiplex PCR using the deep immunoSEQ assay. Extracted genomic DNA from each cell subset was spread evenly across all wells of several immunoSEQ 96-well plates, with each plate serving as a replicate. Each replicate PCR for unsorted PBMC received roughly 290 ng genomic DNA, equal to approximately 29,000 T cell genomes. Genomic DNA from unsorted PBMC was sequenced over ten immunoSEQ deep assay plates. Purified libraries were measured with a Qubit 3.0 fluorometer, size-checked on a Bioanalyzer 2100, and measured again with the KAPA Library Quantification kit. A separate single-read 150-cycle Illumina NextSeq 550 flow cell was used to sequence each immunoSEQ 96-well plate. As for how the authors treated the data: The immunoSEQ output contained only junctional sequences without quality scores, so filtering could not match that applied to full-length reads. To assign V/J genes and CDR3, sequences were annotated using PyIR, a Python wrapper for IgBLAST v1.9, with IMGT germline references. Any read was removed if the V/J assignment was weak (E-value above 1e-6), the CDR3 was missing, or the read contained stop codons, out-of-frame junctions, or ambiguous translated residues. V3J clonotypes were defined by identical inferred V gene, J gene, and CDR3 amino acid sequence. Percentage overlap between repertoires was calculated by dividing the number of shared unique clonotypes by the size of the smaller repertoire. Three approaches were used to assess repertoire richness: RTK rarefaction, the Chao1 estimator, and Recon v2.1 estimates of unobserved clonotypes. The source is immuneACCESS, and TCRdb retained only in-frame sequences with V and J called. Part of the clones is not carried over; for the studies checked, unresolved V genes explain less than half of this, and the remainder is unexplained. V, J and clone size are those of that table, while D and trimming were read from the DNA. Across this sample there are roughly 500,000 clones, with almost 80% seen only once. The top ten hold around 13% of the sample.

What the authors observed across the whole study: Sampling was limited to blood, and TCR repertoires in tissue likely differ from TCR repertoires in blood. The small number of donors limited the genetic and exposure-history diversity represented. Based on pairwise subsampling, the degree of clonotype sharing among donors was expected to be affected by sequencing depth.

Healthy HIV-negative adults with no recently reported acute infections or vaccinations were included as donors. All donors were Caucasian adults living in Nashville, Tennessee, USA. For unsorted samples, 85 million to 100 million PBMCs were counted, and genomic DNA was extracted using the QIAamp DNA Blood Mini kit. After blood collection by leukapheresis, PBMCs were isolated using Ficoll-Histopaque density gradient centrifugation and then cryopreserved in the vapor phase of liquid nitrogen. This clonotype was obtained from a woman aged 40 to 49 in good health. Some clones in this sample may be carry-over from other donors' samples. The specimen sequenced was PBMCs.

The DNA sequence reads TGTGCCAGCAGCGATGACAGGGGGGCGGTCCAAGAGACCCAGTACTTC. Protein translation: CASSDDRGAVQETQYF. The chain is encoded by TRBV11-2 joined to TRBJ2-5, and 9 bases in between align with TRBD1. From a lookup of the germline V gene, CDR1 and CDR2 are SGHAT and FQNNGV. The germline V and J ends show losses of 5 bases and 1 base respectively, and no gene match explains 8 bases of the junction. Measured from the cysteine to the phenylalanine, the CDR3 is 16 residues long. The entry retains the CDR3 DNA only, 48 bases that are in frame from base 1. With the rest looked up from the reference TRBV11-2 and TRBJ2-5 genes rather than sequenced, the full variable domain is EAGVAQSPRYKIIEKRQSVAFWCNPISGHATLYWYQQILGQGPKLLIQFQNNGVVDDSQLPKDRFSAERLKGVDSTLKIQPAKLEDSAVYLCASSDDRGAVQETQYFGPGTRLLVL.